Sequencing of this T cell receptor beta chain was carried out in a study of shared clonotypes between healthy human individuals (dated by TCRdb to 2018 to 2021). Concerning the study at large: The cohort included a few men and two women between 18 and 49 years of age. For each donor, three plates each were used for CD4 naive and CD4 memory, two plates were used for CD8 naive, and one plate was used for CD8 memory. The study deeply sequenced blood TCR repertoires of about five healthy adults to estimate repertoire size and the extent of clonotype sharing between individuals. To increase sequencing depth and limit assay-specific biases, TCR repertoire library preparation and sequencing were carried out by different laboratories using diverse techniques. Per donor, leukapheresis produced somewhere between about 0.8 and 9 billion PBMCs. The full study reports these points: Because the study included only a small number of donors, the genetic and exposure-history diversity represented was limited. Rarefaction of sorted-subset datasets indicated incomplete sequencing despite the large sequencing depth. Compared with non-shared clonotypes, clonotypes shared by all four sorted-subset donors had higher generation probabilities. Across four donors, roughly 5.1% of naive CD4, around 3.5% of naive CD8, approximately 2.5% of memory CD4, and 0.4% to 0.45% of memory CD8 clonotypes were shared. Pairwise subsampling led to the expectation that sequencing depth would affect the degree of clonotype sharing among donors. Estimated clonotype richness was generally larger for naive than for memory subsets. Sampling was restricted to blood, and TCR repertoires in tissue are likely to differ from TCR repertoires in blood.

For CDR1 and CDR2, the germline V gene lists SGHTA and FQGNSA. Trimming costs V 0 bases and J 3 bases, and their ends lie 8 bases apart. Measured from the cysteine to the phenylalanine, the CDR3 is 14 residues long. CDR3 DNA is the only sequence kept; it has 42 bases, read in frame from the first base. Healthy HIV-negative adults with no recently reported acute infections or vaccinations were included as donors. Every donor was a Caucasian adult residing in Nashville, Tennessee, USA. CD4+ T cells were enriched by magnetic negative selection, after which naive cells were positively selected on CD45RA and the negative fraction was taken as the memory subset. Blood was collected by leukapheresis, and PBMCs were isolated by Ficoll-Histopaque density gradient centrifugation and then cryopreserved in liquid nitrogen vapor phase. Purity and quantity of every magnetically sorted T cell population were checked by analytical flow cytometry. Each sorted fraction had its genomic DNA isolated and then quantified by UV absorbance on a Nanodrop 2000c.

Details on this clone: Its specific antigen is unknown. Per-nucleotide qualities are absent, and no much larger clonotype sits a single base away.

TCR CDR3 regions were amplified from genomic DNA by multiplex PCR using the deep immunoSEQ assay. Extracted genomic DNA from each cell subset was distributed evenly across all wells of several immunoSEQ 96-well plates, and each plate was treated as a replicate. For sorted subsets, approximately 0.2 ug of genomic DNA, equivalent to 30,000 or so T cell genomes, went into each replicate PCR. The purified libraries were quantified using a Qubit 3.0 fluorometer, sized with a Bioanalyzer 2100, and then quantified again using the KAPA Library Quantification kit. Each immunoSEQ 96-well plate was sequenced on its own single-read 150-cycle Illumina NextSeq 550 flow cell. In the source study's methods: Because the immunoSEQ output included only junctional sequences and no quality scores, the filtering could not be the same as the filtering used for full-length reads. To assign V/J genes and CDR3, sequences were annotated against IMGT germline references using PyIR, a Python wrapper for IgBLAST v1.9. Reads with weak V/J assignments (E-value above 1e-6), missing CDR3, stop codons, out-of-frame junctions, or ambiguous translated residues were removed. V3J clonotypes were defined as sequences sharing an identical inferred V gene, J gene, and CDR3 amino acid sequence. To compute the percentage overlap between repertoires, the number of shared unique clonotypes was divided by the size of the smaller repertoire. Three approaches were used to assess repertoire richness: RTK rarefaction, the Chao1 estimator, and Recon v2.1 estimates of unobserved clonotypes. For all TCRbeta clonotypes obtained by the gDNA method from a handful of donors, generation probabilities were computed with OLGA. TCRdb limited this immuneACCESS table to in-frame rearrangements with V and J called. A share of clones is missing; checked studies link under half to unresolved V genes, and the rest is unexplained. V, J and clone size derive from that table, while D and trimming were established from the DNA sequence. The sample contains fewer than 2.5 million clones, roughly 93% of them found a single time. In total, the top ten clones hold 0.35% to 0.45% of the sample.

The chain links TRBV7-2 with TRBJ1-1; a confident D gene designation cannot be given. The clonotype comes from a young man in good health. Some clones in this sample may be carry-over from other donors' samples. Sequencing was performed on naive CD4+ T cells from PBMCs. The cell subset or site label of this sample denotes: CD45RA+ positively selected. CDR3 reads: CASSLAAGYTEAFF. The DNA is TGTGCCAGCAGCTTAGCAGCGGGGTACACTGAAGCTTTCTTT.